The present T cell receptor beta chain was sequenced within a study of regulatory T cells in long-lasting Graves disease. About the research overall: Graves' patients with a new diagnosis had received antithyroid drugs under 3 months.

Time point defined: newly diagnosed GD, antithyroid drugs for less than 3 months. PBMCs provided the RNA from which the TCR library was made. This clonotype was recorded many times. The antigen remains undetermined. CDR3 regions were amplified by Arm-PCR using iRepertoire HTBI primers to build TCR beta libraries. TCRdb itself ran the multiplex PCR reads through MiXCR, one entry per CDR3 protein. The sample lists approximately 560,000 distinct CDR3 sequences, 15% to 20% occurring once. V lost 8 bases, J lost 0 bases, and 6 bases stayed unmatched. This CDR3 is built from 15 residues. General study results and limits: Newly diagnosed disease favored TRBV20-1 and TRBJ2-1 over persistent disease.

This sample also belongs to another study, concerning T cells in Graves' hyperthyroidism and ophthalmopathy. As that study records: Patients with ophthalmopathy were separated from those with stable hyperthyroidism by a 13 V-J model.

V gene TRBV12-3 or TRBV12-4 combines with J gene TRBJ2-3, with 9 positions matching TRBD1. This TCR came from a man aged 18 to 29 with Graves disease. The starting material was peripheral blood mononuclear cells (PBMCs), obtained at new diagnosis, from a patient treated with antithyroid drugs. CDR3 in DNA: TGTGCCAGCTTGTCGACAGGGGGGAGCACAGATACGCAGTATTTT. This sequence encodes CASLSTGGSTDTQYF.